The sequence of this T cell receptor (beta chain) was determined in a study of blood T cells in healthy people across ages. The CDR3 runs 12 residues. Germline lookup yields CDR1 SGDLS and CDR2 YYNGEE. The V and J ends lost 3 bases and 7 bases respectively, with 10 bases between them. Study observations and caveats: In older individuals, TCR beta diversity per million T cells was lower, falling roughly linearly with age.

Together with a sample-barcoded 5' primer, a J-beta primer mix was included in a second PCR lasting about 7 to 11 cycles. A tag from a template-switch adaptor with 12 random nucleotides marked each cDNA molecule. Each single sample gave us at least 3 million CDR3-containing paired-end reads. TCRdb processed the 5' RACE reads anew with MiXCR; each CDR3 protein has one entry. The table shows around 1,800,000 distinct CDR3 sequences, with approximately 40% occurring only once. As to this clonotype: The antigen is unknown.

The receptor was derived from a human donor in good health. The sample taken for sequencing was blood. The rearrangement links TRBV9 to TRBJ1-2; D remains ambiguous. CDR3 protein: CASSGEAGGYTF. Written as DNA, the CDR3 is TGTGCCAGCAGCGGAGAGGCCGGTGGCTACACCTTC.